This T cell receptor (beta chain) was identified during a study of shared clonotypes between healthy human individuals. V lost 4 bases to trimming and J lost 6 bases, with 11 bases between them. This CDR3 contains 13 residues. The germline V gene encodes CDR1 ENHRY and CDR2 SYGVKD. TCRdb's copy holds only in-frame clones and misses some; the assay was immunoSEQ multiplex PCR. The sample holds over 2,000,000 clones, just under 95% seen once. CD45RO-negative, CCR7-selected cells formed the naive CD8 fraction, which excluded terminally differentiated effector memory CD45RA+ cells. The specimen sequenced was naive CD8+ T cells from PBMCs. This chain links TRBV10-3 with TRBJ2-3, with D tentatively TRBD1 or TRBD2 (6 bases each). The clonotype originates from a man aged 18 to 29 in good health. Some clones in this sample may be carry-over from other donors' samples. The CDR3 here is CAISGVGGDTQYF. In DNA form, the CDR3 reads TGTGCCATCAGTGGGGTAGGGGGGGATACGCAGTATTTT.